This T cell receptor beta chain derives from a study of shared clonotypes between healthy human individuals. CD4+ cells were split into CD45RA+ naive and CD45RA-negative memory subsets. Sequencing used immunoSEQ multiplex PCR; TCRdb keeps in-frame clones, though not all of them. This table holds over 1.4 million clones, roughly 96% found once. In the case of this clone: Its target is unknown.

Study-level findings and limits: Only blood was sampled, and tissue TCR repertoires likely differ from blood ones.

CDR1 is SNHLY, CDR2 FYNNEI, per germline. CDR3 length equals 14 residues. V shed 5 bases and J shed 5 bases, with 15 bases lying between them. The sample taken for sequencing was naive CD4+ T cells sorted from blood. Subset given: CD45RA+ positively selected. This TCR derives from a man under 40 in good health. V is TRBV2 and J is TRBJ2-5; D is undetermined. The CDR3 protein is CASSSGGSQETQYF. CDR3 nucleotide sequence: TGTGCCAGCAGTTCAGGCGGCAGTCAGGAGACCCAGTACTTC.